These 8 T cell receptor beta chains were all obtained from the same sample, sequenced in a study of blood T cell repertoires in COVID-19. Profiled with immunoSEQ multiplex PCR; TCRdb holds only in-frame clones, not every one. The sample includes tens of thousands of clones, 80% to 90% of them seen just once. Sequencing input: peripheral blood. These receptor sequences come from an elderly woman with active or convalescent COVID-19.

Written as DNA, the CDR3 is TGTGCCAGCAGCCCCGGGACAGGCAGACAGCCCCAGCATTTT. Its translation is CASSPGTGRQPQHF. The chain uses TRBV2 and TRBJ1-5; 8 nucleotides match TRBD1. The germline V gene has CDR1 SNHLY and CDR2 FYNNEI. The CDR3 runs 14 residues. V shed 6 bases, J shed 7 bases, and the junction held 8 bases outside the gene matches.

V gene TRBV4-2 combines with J gene TRBJ1-6; the D is unclear. V shed 0 bases and J shed 7 bases, with 13 bases lying between them. Germline V gene sequence: CDR1 LGHNA, CDR2 YNFKEQ. This CDR3 has 16 residues. This CDR3 reads CASSQEVEQANSPLHF. DNA for the CDR3: TGTGCCAGCAGCCAAGAAGTAGAGCAAGCAAATTCACCCCTCCACTTT.

The chain carries TRBV10-1 and TRBJ1-2; D is possibly TRBD1 (5 bases). Germline assignment: CDR1 WNHNN and CDR2 SYGVQD (reference sequence). Deletions cut 7 bases from V and 4 bases from J, with 34 bases between. CDR3 length equals 20 residues. CDR3 in amino acids: CASTVRAVAGPRALSYGYTF. Written as DNA, the CDR3 is TGCGCCAGCACCGTTAGGGCTGTTGCAGGGCCTAGGGCCTTATCCTATGGCTACACCTTC.

The chain is built from TRBV5-1 and TRBJ2-1, with TRBD2 identical over 10 bases. Losses at the gene ends were 2 bases for V and 4 bases for J; bases not matched to a gene: 3. The V gene's germline CDR1 is SGHRS and CDR2 YFSETQ. This CDR3 has 15 residues. In nucleotides, the CDR3 is TGCGCCAGCAGCTTCGCACTAGCGGGGTACAATGAGCAGTTCTTC. As protein: CASSFALAGYNEQFF.

This chain links TRBV9 with TRBJ2-7; TRBD2 might be the D (7 bases). The length of the CDR3 is 14 residues. Looked up from germline, CDR1 is SGDLS and CDR2 is YYNGEE. V shed 2 bases and J shed 2 bases, with 11 bases lying between them. CDR3 in amino acids: CASSVGGATYEQYF. CDR3 in DNA: TGTGCCAGCAGCGTTGGGGGGGCGACCTACGAGCAGTACTTC.

There are a few counts of this clone. V and J are TRBV4-1 and TRBJ2-2, with TRBD2 identical over 9 bases. CDR1 and CDR2 from the germline V gene are MGHRA and YSYEKL. Trimming removed 4 bases from V and 5 bases from J; junction bases left unmatched: 5. The CDR3 sequence is 15 residues long. As DNA, the CDR3 is TGCGCCAGCAGCCGGCTTAGCGGGAGTACCGGGGAGCTGTTTTTT. Protein: CASSRLSGSTGELFF.

This clone was seen only once. The chain couples TRBV9 to TRBJ2-2; D is perhaps TRBD2 (6 bases). The V and J ends lost 3 bases and 7 bases respectively, with 19 bases between them. This CDR3 comprises 16 residues. Germline values: CDR1 SGDLS, CDR2 YYNGEE. The CDR3 protein is CASSALAGNVNGELFF. The CDR3 nucleotides read TGTGCCAGCAGCGCCCTTGCGGGGAATGTTAACGGGGAGCTGTTTTTT.

This chain links TRBV5-1 with TRBJ1-6; D unclear. V was trimmed by 2 bases and J by 4 bases, leaving 7 bases between them. The CDR3 runs to 14 residues. The V gene's germline CDR1 is SGHRS and CDR2 YFSETQ. CDR3: CASSFQDYNSPLHF. In DNA, the CDR3 is TGCGCCAGCAGCTTCCAGGATTATAATTCACCCCTCCACTTT.